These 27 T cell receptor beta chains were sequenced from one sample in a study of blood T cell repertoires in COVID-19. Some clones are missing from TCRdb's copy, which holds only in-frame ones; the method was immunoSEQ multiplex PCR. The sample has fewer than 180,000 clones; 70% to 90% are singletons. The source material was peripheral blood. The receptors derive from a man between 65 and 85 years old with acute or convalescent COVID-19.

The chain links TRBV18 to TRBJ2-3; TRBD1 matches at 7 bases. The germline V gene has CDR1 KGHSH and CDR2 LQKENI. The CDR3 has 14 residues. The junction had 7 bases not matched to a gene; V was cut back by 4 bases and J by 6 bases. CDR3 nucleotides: TGTGCCAGCTCACGTCAACAGGGGTCCGATACGCAGTATTTT. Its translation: CASSRQQGSDTQYF.

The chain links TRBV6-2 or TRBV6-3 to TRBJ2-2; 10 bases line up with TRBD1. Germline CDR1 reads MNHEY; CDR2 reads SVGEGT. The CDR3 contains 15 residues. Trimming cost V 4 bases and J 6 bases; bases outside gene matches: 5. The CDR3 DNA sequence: TGTGCCAGCAGTTGGCTCGGACAGGGGGCCGGGGAGCTGTTTTTT. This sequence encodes CASSWLGQGAGELFF.

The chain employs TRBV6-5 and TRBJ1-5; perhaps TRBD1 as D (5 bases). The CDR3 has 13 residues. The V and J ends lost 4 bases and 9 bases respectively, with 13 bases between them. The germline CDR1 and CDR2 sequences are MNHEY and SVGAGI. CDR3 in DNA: TGTGCCAGCAGTTCGTTAAGGGGTTGGCCCCAGCATTTT. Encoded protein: CASSSLRGWPQHF.

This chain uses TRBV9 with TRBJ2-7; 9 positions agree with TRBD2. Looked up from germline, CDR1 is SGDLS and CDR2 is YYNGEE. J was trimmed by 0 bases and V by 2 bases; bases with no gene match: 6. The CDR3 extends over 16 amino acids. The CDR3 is CASSVTSGSSSYEQYF. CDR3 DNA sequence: TGTGCCAGCAGCGTTACTAGCGGGTCCAGCTCCTACGAGCAGTACTTC. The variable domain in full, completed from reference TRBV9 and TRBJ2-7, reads DSGVTQTPKHLITATGQRVTLRCSPRSGDLSVYWYQQSLDQGLQFLIQYYNGEERAKGNILERFSAQQFPDLHSELNLSSLELGDSALYFCASSVTSGSSSYEQYFGPGTRLTVT.

CDR3 coding DNA: TGTGCCAGCGGGCGGGTTGGCAATCAGCCCCAGCATTTT. Protein: CASGRVGNQPQHF. The V and J genes are TRBV7-2 and TRBJ1-5, with unresolved D. The V end lost 8 bases, the J end lost 2 bases, and 10 bases lay between the germline ends. This CDR3 has 13 residues. The germline V gene has CDR1 SGHTA and CDR2 FQGNSA.

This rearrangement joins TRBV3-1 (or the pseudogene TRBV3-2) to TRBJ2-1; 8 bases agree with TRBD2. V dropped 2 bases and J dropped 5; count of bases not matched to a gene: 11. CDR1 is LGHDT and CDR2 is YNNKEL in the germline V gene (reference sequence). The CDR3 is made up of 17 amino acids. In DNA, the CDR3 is TGTGCCAGCAGCCAAAGCGGGAGTTTCCTACGAGACAATGAGCAGTTCTTC. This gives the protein CASSQSGSFLRDNEQFF.

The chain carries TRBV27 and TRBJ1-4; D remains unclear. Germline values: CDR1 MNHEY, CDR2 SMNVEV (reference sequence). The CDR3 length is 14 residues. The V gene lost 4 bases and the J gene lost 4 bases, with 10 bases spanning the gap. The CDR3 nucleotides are TGTGCCAGCAGTTCGCGAAGTCTTAATGAAAAACTGTTTTTT. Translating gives CASSSRSLNEKLFF.

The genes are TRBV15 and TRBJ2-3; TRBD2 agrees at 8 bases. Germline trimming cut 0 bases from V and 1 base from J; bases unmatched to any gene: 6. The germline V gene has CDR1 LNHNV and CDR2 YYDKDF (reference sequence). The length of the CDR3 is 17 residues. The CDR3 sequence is CATSRDRGGRGTDTQYF. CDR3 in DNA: TGTGCCACCAGCAGAGATCGGGGGGGGCGAGGCACAGATACGCAGTATTTT.

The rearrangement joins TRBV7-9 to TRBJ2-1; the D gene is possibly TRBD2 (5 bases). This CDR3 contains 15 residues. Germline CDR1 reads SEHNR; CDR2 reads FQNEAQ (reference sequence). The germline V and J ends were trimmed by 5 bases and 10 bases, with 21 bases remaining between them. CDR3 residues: CASSVGRVTSMEQFF. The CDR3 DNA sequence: TGTGCCAGCAGCGTAGGTCGGGTCACTAGTATGGAGCAGTTCTTC.

DNA for the CDR3: TGTGCCAGCAGGGACTCCGGGCTCGGGACCTACGAGCAGTACTTC. This translates into CASRDSGLGTYEQYF. The rearrangement joins TRBV28 to TRBJ2-7; maybe TRBD2 (5 bases). V lost 6 bases to trimming and J lost 2 bases, with 17 bases between them. Germline V gene sequence: CDR1 MDHEN, CDR2 SYDVKM. The length of the CDR3 is 15 residues.

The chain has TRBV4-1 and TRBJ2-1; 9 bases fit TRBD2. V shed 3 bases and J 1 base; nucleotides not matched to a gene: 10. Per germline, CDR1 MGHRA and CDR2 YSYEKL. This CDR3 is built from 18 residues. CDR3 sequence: CASSHRALAGTSYNEQFF. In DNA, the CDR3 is TGCGCCAGCAGCCACCGAGCCCTAGCGGGAACATCCTACAATGAGCAGTTCTTC.

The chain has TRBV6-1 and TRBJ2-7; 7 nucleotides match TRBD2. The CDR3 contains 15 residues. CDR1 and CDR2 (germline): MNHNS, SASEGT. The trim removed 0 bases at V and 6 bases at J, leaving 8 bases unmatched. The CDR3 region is CASSEAGGVPVEQYF. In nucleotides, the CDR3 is TGTGCCAGCAGTGAAGCGGGGGGGGTACCGGTCGAGCAGTACTTC.

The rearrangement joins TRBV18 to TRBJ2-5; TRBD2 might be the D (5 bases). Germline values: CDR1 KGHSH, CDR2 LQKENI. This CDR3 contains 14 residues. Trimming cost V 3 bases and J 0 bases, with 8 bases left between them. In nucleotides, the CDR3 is TGTGCCAGCTCACCCCGGGAACACCAAGAGACCCAGTACTTC. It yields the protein CASSPREHQETQYF.

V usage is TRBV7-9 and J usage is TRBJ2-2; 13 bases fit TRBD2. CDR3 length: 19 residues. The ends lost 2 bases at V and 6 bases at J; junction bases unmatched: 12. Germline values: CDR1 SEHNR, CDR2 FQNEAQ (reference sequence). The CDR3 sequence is CASSLWTSGRRGKAGELFF. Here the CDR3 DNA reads TGTGCCAGCAGCTTATGGACTAGCGGGAGAAGAGGTAAAGCCGGGGAGCTGTTTTTT.

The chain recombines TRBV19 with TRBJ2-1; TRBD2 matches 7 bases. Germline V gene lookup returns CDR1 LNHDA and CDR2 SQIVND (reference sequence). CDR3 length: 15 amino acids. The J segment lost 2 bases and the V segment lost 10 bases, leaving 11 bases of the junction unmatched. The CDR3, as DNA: TGTGCCACCCGGCGGGGAGGGGACCCCTACAATGAGCAGTTCTTC. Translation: CATRRGGDPYNEQFF.

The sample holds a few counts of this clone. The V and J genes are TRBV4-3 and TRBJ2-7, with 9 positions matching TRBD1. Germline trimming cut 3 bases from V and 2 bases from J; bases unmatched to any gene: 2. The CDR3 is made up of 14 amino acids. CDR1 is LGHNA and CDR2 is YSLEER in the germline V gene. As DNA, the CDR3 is TGCGCCAGCAGCCAGGACAGGGGACCCTACGAGCAGTACTTC. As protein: CASSQDRGPYEQYF.

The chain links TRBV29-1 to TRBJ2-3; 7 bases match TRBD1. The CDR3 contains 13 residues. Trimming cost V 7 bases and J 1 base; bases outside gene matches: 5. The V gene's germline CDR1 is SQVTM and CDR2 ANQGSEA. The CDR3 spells CSASQGGTDTQYF. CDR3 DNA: TGCAGCGCCTCCCAGGGGGGCACAGATACGCAGTATTTT.

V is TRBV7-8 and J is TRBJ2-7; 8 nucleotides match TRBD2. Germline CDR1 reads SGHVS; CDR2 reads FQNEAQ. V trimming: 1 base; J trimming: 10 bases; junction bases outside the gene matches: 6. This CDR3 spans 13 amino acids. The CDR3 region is CASSLELAARQYF. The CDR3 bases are TGTGCCAGCAGCTTAGAACTAGCGGCTCGCCAGTACTTC. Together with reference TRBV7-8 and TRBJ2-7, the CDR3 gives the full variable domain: GAGVSQSPRYKVAKRGQDVALRCDPISGHVSLFWYQQALGQGPEFLTYFQNEAQLDKSGLPSDRFFAERPEGSVSTLKIQRTQQEDSAVYLCASSLELAARQYFGPGTRLTVT.

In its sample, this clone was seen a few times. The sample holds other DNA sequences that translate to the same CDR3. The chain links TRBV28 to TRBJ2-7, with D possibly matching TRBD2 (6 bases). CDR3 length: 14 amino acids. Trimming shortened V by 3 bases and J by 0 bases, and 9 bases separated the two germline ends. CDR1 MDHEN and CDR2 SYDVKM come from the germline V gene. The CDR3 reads CASSFSGSSYEQYF. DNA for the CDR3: TGTGCCAGCAGTTTCTCCGGGAGCTCCTACGAGCAGTACTTC.

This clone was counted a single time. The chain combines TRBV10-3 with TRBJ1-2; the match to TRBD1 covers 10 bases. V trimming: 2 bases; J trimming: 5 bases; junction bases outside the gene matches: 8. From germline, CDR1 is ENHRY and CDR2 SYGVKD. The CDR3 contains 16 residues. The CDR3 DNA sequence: TGTGCCATCAGTGAGACCGGGACAGGGGAGAGGTATGGCTACACCTTC. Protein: CAISETGTGERYGYTF.

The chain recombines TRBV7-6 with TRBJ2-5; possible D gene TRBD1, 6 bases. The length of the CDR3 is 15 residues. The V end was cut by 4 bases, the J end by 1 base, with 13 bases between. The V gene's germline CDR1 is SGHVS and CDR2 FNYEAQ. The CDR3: CASSSGQRIQETQYF. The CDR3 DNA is TGTGCCAGCAGCTCCGGACAGCGGATCCAAGAGACCCAGTACTTC.

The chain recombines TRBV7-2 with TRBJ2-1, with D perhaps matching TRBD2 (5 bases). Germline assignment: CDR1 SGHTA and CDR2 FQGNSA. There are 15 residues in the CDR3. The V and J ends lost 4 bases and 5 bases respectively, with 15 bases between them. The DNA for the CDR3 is TGTGCCAGCAGCTCCCGGGGTCCCACCCACAATGAGCAGTTCTTC. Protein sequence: CASSSRGPTHNEQFF.

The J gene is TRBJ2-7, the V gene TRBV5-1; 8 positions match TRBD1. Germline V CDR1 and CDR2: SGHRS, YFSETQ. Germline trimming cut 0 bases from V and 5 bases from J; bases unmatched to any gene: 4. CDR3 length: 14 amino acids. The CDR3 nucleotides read TGCGCCAGCAGCTTGGGGACAGGGTACCACGAGCAGTACTTC. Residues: CASSLGTGYHEQYF.

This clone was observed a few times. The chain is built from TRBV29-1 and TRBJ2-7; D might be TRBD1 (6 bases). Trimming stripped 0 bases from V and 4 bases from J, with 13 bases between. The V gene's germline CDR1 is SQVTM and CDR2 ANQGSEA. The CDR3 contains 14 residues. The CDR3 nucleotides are TGCAGCGTTGAAGAGACAGGCAGTGGTTACGAGCAGTACTTC. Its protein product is CSVEETGSGYEQYF.

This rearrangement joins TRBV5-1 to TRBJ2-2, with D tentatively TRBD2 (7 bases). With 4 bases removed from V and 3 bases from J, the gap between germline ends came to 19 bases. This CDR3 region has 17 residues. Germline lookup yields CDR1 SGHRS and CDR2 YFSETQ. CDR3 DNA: TGCGCCAGCAGCCCTGGGGCGGGGGCGCGTCACACCGGGGAGCTGTTTTTT. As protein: CASSPGAGARHTGELFF.

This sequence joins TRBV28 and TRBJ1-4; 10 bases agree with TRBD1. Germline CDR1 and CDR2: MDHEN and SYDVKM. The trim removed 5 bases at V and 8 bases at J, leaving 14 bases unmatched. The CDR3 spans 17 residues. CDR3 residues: CASSLPGQGPWSEKLFF. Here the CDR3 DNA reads TGTGCCAGCAGTCTTCCGGGACAGGGGCCTTGGTCGGAAAAACTGTTTTTT. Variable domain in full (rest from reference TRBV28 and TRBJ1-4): DVKVTQSSRYLVKRTGEKVFLECVQDMDHENMFWYRQDPGLGLRLIYFSYDVKMKEKGDIPEGYSVSREKKERFSLILESASTNQTSMYLCASSLPGQGPWSEKLFFGSGTQLSVL.

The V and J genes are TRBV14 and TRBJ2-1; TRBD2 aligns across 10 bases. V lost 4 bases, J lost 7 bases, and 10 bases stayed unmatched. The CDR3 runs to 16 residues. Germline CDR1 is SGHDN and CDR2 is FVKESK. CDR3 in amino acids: CASSLRASGRRNEQFF. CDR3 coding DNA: TGTGCCAGCAGCCTAAGGGCTAGCGGGAGACGGAATGAGCAGTTCTTC.